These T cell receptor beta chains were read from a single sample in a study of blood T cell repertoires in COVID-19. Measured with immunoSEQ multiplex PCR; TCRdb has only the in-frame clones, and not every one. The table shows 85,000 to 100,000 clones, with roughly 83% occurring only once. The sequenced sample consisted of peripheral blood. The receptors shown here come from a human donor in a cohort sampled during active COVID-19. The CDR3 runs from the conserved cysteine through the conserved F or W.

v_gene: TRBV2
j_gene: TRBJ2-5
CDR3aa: CATQTGEETQYF

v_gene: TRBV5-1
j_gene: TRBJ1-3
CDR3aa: CASSLLGTSGNTIYF

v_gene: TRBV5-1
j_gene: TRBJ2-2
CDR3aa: CASSFGSGANTGELFF

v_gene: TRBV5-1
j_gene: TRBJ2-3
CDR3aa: CASSLVGLAATPDTQYF

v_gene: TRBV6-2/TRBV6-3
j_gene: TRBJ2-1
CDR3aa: CASSRGSYNEQFF

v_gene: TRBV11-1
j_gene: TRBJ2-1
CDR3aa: CASSFNNEQFF

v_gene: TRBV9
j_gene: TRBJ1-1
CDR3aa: CASSPQGLQGTEAFF

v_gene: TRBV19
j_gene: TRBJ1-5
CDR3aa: CASSIIQGGQPQHF

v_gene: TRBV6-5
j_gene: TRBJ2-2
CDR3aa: CASTLRLDVDGELFF

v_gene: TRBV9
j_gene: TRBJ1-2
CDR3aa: CASSTRQGADYGYTF

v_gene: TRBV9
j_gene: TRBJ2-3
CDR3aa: CASSVAVSGRAWVDTQYF

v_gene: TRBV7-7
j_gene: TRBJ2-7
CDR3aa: CASSLAPSGPYEQYF

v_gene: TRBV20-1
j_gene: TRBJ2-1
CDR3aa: CSASDSGRARNEQFF

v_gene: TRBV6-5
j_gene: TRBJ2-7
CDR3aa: CASSYATGGASYEQYF

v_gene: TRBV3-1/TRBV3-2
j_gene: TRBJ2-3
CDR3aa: CASSRGPADTQYF

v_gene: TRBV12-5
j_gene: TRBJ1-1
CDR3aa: CASGLTVARVAFF

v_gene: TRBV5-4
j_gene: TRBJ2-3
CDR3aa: CASSLGQALAGTDTQYF

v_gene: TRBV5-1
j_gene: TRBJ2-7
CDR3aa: CASSFGGLYDEQYF

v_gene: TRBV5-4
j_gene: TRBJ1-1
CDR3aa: CASSLRGKLNTEAFF

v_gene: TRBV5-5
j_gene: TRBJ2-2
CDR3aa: CASSPFPHQRTYTGELFF

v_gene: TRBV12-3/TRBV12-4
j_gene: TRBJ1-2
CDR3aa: CATNGDSNYGYTF

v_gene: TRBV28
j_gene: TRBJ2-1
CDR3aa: CASSPGQGAQNEQFF

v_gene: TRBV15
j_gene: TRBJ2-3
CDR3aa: CATSRDFSREAGDTQYF

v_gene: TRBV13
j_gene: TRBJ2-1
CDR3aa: CASSPSGSGRAHEQFF

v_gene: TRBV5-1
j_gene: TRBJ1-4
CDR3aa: CASSLPTGRGEKLFF

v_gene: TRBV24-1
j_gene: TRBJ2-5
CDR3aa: CATSDPRQGETQYF

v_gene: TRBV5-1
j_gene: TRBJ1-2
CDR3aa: CASSDKTGIYGYTF

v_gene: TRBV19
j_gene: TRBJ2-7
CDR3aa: CASSHGRESSYEQYF